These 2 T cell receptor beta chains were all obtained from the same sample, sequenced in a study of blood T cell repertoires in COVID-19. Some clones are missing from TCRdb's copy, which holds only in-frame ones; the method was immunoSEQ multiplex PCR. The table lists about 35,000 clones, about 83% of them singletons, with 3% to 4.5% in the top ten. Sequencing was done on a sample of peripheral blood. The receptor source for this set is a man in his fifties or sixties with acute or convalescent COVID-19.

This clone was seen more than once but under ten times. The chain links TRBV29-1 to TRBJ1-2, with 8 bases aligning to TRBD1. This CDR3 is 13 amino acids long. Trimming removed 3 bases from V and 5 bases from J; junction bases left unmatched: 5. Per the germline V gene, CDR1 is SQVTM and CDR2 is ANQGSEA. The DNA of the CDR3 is TGCAGCGTTGAGGGGGACAGGAGATATGGCTACACCTTC. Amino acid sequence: CSVEGDRRYGYTF.

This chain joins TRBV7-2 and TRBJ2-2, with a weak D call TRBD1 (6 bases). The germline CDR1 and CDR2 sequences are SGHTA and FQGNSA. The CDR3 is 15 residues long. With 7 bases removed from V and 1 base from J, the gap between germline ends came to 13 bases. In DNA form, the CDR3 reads TGTGCCAGCACCTACTTGGGACAGAACACCGGGGAGCTGTTTTTT. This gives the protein CASTYLGQNTGELFF.